Shown below are 25 T cell receptor beta chains from a single sample sequenced in a study of control samples from healthy donors and cancer patients. Sequencing was performed with immunoSEQ multiplex PCR; in TCRdb, only in-frame clones are kept and a portion is missing. The table records 80,000 or so clones, 91% of them present only once. Sequenced material: blood. These receptors all come from a man aged 50 to 59 in good health.

V is TRBV7-8 and J is TRBJ2-5, with D perhaps assigned TRBD1 or TRBD2 (5 bases each). Germline values: CDR1 SGHVS, CDR2 FQNEAQ. V dropped 5 bases and J dropped 1 base, with 8 bases sitting between them. The CDR3 sequence is 13 residues long. The CDR3 loop reads CASSLGPQETQYF. CDR3 coding DNA: TGTGCCAGCAGCCTGGGACCCCAAGAGACCCAGTACTTC.

The chain employs TRBV9 and TRBJ2-5; D perhaps matches TRBD1 (6 bases). Germline CDR1 is SGDLS and CDR2 is YYNGEE. The CDR3 has 15 residues. V was clipped by 2 bases and J by 0 bases, with 11 bases between them. CDR3 bases: TGTGCCAGCAGCGTTTCTACAGGGTACCAAGAGACCCAGTACTTC. This translates into CASSVSTGYQETQYF.

The chain carries TRBV6-5 and TRBJ1-3; D is unresolved. Looked up from germline, CDR1 is MNHEY and CDR2 is SVGAGI. V gave up 7 bases and J gave up 0 bases, with 7 bases separating them. This CDR3 contains 13 residues. The DNA for the CDR3 is TGTGCCAGCATCTCGGTCTCTGGAAACACCATATATTTT. It is translated as CASISVSGNTIYF.

The CDR3 DNA reads TGTGCCAGCAGCACTCCCGGGACAGGGTTCACCGGGGAGCTGTTTTTT. It translates to CASSTPGTGFTGELFF. This rearrangement joins TRBV5-4 to TRBJ2-2, with 9 bases lining up with TRBD1. This CDR3 region has 16 residues. V was clipped by 4 bases and J by 4 bases; unmatched bases: 8. Germline V gene data show CDR1 as SGHNT and CDR2 as YYREEE (reference sequence).

This chain links TRBV24-1 with TRBJ2-5, with D maybe TRBD2 (6 bases). The CDR3 is made up of 13 amino acids. Per germline, CDR1 KGHDR and CDR2 SFDVKD. V gave up 5 bases and J gave up 5 bases, with 11 bases separating them. DNA for the CDR3: TGTGCCACCAGTGCGTGGGGGAGGGAGACCCAGTACTTC. This translates into CATSAWGRETQYF.

The rearrangement uses TRBV6-2 or TRBV6-3 and TRBJ1-2; unclear D gene. The CDR3 extends over 12 amino acids. Germline CDR1 is MNHEY and CDR2 is SVGEGT. The V end lost 5 bases, the J end lost 8 bases, and 12 bases lay between the germline ends. In DNA form, the CDR3 reads TGTGCCAGCAGTGATGACCTGCGGGGCTACACCTTC. Its translation: CASSDDLRGYTF.

J is TRBJ1-2 and V is TRBV5-6; 8 bases line up with TRBD1. This CDR3 is 13 amino acids long. The V gene's germline CDR1 is SGHDT and CDR2 YYEEEE. V lost 0 bases and J lost 8; bases outside the gene matches: 3. CDR3 nucleotide sequence: TGTGCCAGCAGCTTGGACAGGGGGAAAGGCTACACCTTC. Its translation: CASSLDRGKGYTF.

The rearrangement links TRBV7-9 to TRBJ2-2; 9 bases agree with TRBD1. Germline V gene lookup returns CDR1 SEHNR and CDR2 FQNEAQ (reference sequence). Losses at the gene ends were 6 bases for V and 5 bases for J; bases not matched to a gene: 7. This CDR3 has 15 residues. The CDR3 nucleotides read TGTGCCAGCAGTCCACAGGGGGCGGTGACCGGGGAGCTGTTTTTT. Translating gives CASSPQGAVTGELFF.

The chain links TRBV7-2 to TRBJ1-5; 8 bases are a match to TRBD1. This CDR3 has 14 residues. Germline loops: CDR1 SGHTA, CDR2 FQGNSA. V lost 5 bases to trimming and J lost 6 bases; unmatched junction nucleotides: 6. CDR3 sequence: CASSVGQGGQPQHF. The CDR3 bases are TGTGCCAGCAGCGTAGGACAGGGAGGTCAGCCCCAGCATTTT.

The rearrangement uses TRBV6-6 and TRBJ1-4; D is unresolved. V lost 6 bases to trimming and J lost 0 bases, with 11 bases between them. Germline assignment: CDR1 MNHNY and CDR2 SVGAGI (reference sequence). CDR3 length: 15 residues. CDR3 sequence (DNA): TGTGCCAGCAGCCTTGCTAGGGCAACTAATGAAAAACTGTTTTTT. Protein: CASSLARATNEKLFF.

The chain is built from TRBV7-2 and TRBJ1-2; no clear D gene. The length of the CDR3 is 12 residues. CDR1 and CDR2 (germline): SGHTA, FQGNSA. V was clipped by 0 bases and J by 5 bases, with 4 bases between them. The CDR3 spells CASSLAPYGYTF. CDR3 DNA sequence: TGTGCCAGCAGCTTAGCCCCTTATGGCTACACCTTC.

The chain recombines TRBV27 with TRBJ2-7; maybe TRBD2 (5 bases). The CDR3 spans 16 residues. V lost 8 bases, J lost 8 bases, and 28 bases lay in between. The germline CDR1 and CDR2 sequences are MNHEY and SMNVEV (reference sequence). CDR3 nucleotides: TGTGCCAGCGCGGGCACAACCACTCCGGGCGGCGGCAAGCAGTACTTC. As protein: CASAGTTTPGGGKQYF.

This chain connects TRBV4-1 to TRBJ1-4, with a possible D match to TRBD1 (5 bases). Trimming left V 3 bases short and J 2 bases short, with 10 bases between. CDR3 size: 15 residues. Germline V gene lookup returns CDR1 MGHRA and CDR2 YSYEKL. CDR3 DNA sequence: TGCGCCAGCAGCCAGGGGGAGGCTACTAATGAAAAACTGTTTTTT. It encodes CASSQGEATNEKLFF.

The rearrangement joins TRBV6-6 to TRBJ2-5; the match to TRBD2 covers 12 bases. CDR3 length: 18 residues. Germline V lookup: CDR1 MNHNY, CDR2 SVGAGI (reference sequence). J was trimmed by 2 bases and V by 5 bases; bases with no gene match: 12. As DNA, the CDR3 is TGTGCCAGCAGTCCCGTCGGACTAGCGGGGACCCCACAAGAGACCCAGTACTTC. It yields the protein CASSPVGLAGTPQETQYF.

The chain has TRBV9 and TRBJ1-6; D is ambiguous. The V end lost 0 bases, the J end lost 9 bases, and 13 bases lay between the germline ends. The germline CDR1 and CDR2 sequences are SGDLS and YYNGEE. The CDR3 length is 15 residues. The CDR3 coding sequence is TGTGCCAGCAGCGTAGCGGGGAACGCGGTTTCACCCCTCCACTTT. As protein: CASSVAGNAVSPLHF.

The V gene is TRBV7-9, the J gene TRBJ2-7, with D maybe TRBD2 (5 bases). Germline CDR1 reads SEHNR; CDR2 reads FQNEAQ (reference sequence). The CDR3 totals 15 residues. Trimming removed 4 bases from V and 0 bases from J, with 13 bases in between. In DNA form, the CDR3 reads TGTGCCAGCAGCTCAGCCGAGGGAAGCTCCTACGAGCAGTACTTC. The encoded protein is CASSSAEGSSYEQYF. Full variable domain (outside the CDR3, taken from reference TRBV7-9 and TRBJ2-7): DTGVSQNPRHKITKRGQNVTFRCDPISEHNRLYWYRQTLGQGPEFLTYFQNEAQLEKSRLLSDRFSAERPKGSFSTLEIQRTEQGDSAMYLCASSSAEGSSYEQYFGPGTRLTVT.

This clone was found a few times. This chain links TRBV4-1 with TRBJ1-2; TRBD1 agrees at 9 bases. In germline, CDR1 is MGHRA, CDR2 YSYEKL. Trimming at V came to 1 base and at J to 6 bases, leaving 6 bases not matched to a gene. The CDR3 sequence is 15 residues long. CDR3 sequence: CASSQGGTGRDGYTF. The CDR3 DNA is TGCGCCAGCAGCCAAGGTGGGACAGGGAGGGATGGCTACACCTTC.

This clone was seen just once. The chain links TRBV7-8 to TRBJ2-7; the match to TRBD2 covers 7 bases. From germline, CDR1 is SGHVS and CDR2 FQNEAQ. This CDR3 is built from 14 residues. V dropped 2 bases and J dropped 2; count of bases not matched to a gene: 3. For the CDR3, the DNA is TGTGCCAGCAGCTTAAGTCTAGCGGCCTACGAGCAGTACTTC. Its protein is CASSLSLAAYEQYF.

The chain employs TRBV19 and TRBJ2-3, with D unclear. There are 13 residues in the CDR3. Germline V gives CDR1 LNHDA, CDR2 SQIVND (reference sequence). The V gene lost 5 bases and the J gene lost 5 bases, with 11 bases spanning the gap. CDR3 sequence reads: CASSLLYGDTQYF. CDR3 sequence (DNA): TGTGCCAGTAGTCTTCTCTATGGAGATACGCAGTATTTT.

This chain uses TRBV6-5 with TRBJ1-6, with a weak D call TRBD1 (6 bases). The CDR3 loop spans 15 amino acids. The germline V gene has CDR1 MNHEY and CDR2 SVGAGI. V lost 6 bases and J lost 2, with 11 bases in between. CDR3 sequence: CASRNRATYNSPLHF. CDR3 nucleotide sequence: TGTGCCAGCAGAAACAGGGCAACCTATAATTCACCCCTCCACTTT.

The chain uses TRBV7-9 and TRBJ2-7; the match to TRBD1 covers 7 bases. The V and J ends lost 5 bases and 1 base, in that order; junction bases with no gene match: 11. The CDR3 has 16 amino acids. The V gene's germline CDR1 is SEHNR and CDR2 FQNEAQ (reference sequence). This CDR3 is CASSIPDRVGSYEQYF. The CDR3 DNA reads TGTGCCAGCAGCATACCTGACAGGGTAGGATCCTACGAGCAGTACTTC.

The chain uses TRBV10-3 and TRBJ1-1, with D possibly being TRBD1 (5 bases). Trimming removed 6 bases at V and 2 bases at J, with 7 bases between. This CDR3 region has 12 residues. The germline CDR1 and CDR2 sequences are ENHRY and SYGVKD. The CDR3 loop is CAIRTGNTEAFF. The CDR3 DNA is TGTGCCATCAGAACAGGTAACACTGAAGCTTTCTTT.

This chain uses TRBV27 with TRBJ1-5, with a tentative D call TRBD1 (5 bases). The V end lost 6 bases, the J end lost 1 base, and 22 bases lay between the germline ends. This CDR3 contains 18 residues. The germline V gene has CDR1 MNHEY and CDR2 SMNVEV (reference sequence). The CDR3 sequence is CASSHPYFSGVSNQPQHF. As DNA, the CDR3 is TGTGCCAGCAGCCACCCCTATTTTTCGGGGGTCAGCAATCAGCCCCAGCATTTT.

V is TRBV24-1 and J is TRBJ2-7; TRBD2 is a possible D gene (5 bases). CDR3 length: 13 residues. With 9 bases removed from V and 1 base from J, the gap between germline ends came to 12 bases. Looked up from germline, CDR1 is KGHDR and CDR2 is SFDVKD. CDR3 nucleotide sequence: TGTGCCACCGCGGACTCCAATTCCTACGAGCAGTACTTC. Protein sequence: CATADSNSYEQYF.

The rearrangement joins TRBV20-1 to TRBJ1-1, with D hard to call. The CDR3 length is 10 residues. Per the germline V gene, CDR1 is DFQATT and CDR2 is SNEGSKA (reference sequence). The V gene lost 4 bases and the J gene lost 6 bases, with 6 bases spanning the gap. The CDR3 DNA follows: TGCAGTGCTAATTACCCTGAAGCTTTCTTT. It encodes CSANYPEAFF.